This T cell receptor (beta chain) was sequenced during a study of T cell responses to AZD1222 COVID-19 vaccine. V dropped 0 bases and J dropped 0; count of bases not matched to a gene: 1. Germline values: CDR1 LGHDT, CDR2 YNNKEL (reference sequence). CDR3 size: 16 residues. Study-wide findings and caveats: The donor cohort was predominantly white British with a female majority, and clonal diversity may have been underestimated.

Comments on this clone: Its matching antigen is unknown.

Method: immunoSEQ multiplex PCR; TCRdb's copy keeps in-frame clones and lacks some. The sample lists around 130,000 clones; about 89% were seen once. The clonotype was recovered from an adult who received the AZD1222 COVID-19 vaccine. This specimen was peripheral blood, taken 28 days after the second AZD1222 dose. The chain employs TRBV3-1 (or the pseudogene TRBV3-2) and TRBJ2-1, with TRBD2 matching 8 bases. CDR3 protein: CASSQDTSGSYNEQFF. CDR3 DNA sequence: TGTGCCAGCAGCCAAGATACTAGCGGCTCCTACAATGAGCAGTTCTTC.